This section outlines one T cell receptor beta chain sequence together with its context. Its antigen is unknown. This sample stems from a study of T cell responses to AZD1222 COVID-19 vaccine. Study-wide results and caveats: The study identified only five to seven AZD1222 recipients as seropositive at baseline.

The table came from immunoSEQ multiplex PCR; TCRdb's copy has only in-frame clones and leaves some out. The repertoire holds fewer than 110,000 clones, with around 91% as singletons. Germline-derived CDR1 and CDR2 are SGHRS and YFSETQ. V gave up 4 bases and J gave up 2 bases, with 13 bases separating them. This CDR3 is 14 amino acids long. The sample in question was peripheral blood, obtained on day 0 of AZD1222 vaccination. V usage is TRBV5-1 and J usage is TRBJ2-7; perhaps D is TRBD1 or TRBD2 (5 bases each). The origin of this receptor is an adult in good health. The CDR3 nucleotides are TGCGCCAGCAGCACCCGGGACCCAACCTACGAGCAGTACTTC. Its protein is CASSTRDPTYEQYF. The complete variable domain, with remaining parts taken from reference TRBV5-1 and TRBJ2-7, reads KAGVTQTPRYLIKTRGQQVTLSCSPISGHRSVSWYQQTPGQGLQFLFEYFSETQRNKGNFPGRFSGRQFSNSRSEMNVSTLELGDSALYLCASSTRDPTYEQYFGPGTRLTVT.